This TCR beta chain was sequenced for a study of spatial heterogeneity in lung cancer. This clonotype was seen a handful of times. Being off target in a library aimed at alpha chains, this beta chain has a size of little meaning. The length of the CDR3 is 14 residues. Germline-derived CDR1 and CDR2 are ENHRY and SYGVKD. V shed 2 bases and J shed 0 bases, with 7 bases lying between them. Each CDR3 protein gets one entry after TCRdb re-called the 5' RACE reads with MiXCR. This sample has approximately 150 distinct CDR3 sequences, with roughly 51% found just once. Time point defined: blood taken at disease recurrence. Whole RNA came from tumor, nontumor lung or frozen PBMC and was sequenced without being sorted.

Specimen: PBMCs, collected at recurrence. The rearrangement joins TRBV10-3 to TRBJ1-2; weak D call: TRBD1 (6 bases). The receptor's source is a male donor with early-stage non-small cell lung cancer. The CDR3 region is CAISETGPNYGYTF. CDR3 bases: TGTGCCATCAGTGAGACAGGGCCTAACTATGGCTACACCTTC.